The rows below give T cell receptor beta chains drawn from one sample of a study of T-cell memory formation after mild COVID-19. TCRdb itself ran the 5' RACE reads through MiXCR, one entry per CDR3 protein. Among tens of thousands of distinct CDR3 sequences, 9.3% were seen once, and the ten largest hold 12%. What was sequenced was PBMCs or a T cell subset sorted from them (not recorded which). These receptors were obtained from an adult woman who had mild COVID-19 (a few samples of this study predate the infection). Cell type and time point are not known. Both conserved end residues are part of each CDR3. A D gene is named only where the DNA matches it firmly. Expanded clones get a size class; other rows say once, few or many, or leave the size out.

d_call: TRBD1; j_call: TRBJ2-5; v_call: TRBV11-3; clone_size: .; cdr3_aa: CASSLRGQTQETQYF; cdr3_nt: TGTGCCAGCAGCTTAAGGGGACAGACCCAAGAGACCCAGTACTTC
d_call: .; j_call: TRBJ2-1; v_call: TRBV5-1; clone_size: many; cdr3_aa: CASSARRGQKDNEQFF; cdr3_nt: TGCGCCAGCAGCGCACGCAGGGGCCAGAAGGACAATGAGCAGTTCTTC
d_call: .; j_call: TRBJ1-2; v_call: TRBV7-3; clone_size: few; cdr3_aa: CASSEGPDYGYTF; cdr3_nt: TGTGCCAGCAGCGAGGGGCCCGACTATGGCTACACCTTC
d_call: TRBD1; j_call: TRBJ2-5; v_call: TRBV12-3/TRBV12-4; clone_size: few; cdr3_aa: CASSPGGVGQETQYF; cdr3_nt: TGTGCCAGCAGCCCAGGGGGTGTGGGTCAAGAGACCCAGTACTTC
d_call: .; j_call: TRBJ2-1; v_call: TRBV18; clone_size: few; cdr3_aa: CASSPSRDNEQFF; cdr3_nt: TGTGCCAGCTCACCCTCGAGGGACAATGAGCAGTTCTTC
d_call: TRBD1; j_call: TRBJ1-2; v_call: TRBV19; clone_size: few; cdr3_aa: CASSRRGLGYTF; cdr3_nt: TGTGCCAGTAGTCGCAGGGGGCTTGGCTACACCTTC
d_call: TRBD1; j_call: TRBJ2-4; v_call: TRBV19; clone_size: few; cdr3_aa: CASSPGPGQGVAKNIQYF; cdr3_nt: TGTGCCAGTAGTCCAGGCCCGGGACAGGGGGTTGCCAAAAACATTCAGTACTTC
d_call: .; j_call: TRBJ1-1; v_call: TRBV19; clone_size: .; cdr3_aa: CASSIQGGTEAFF; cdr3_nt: TGTGCCAGTAGTATACAGGGTGGTACTGAAGCTTTCTTT
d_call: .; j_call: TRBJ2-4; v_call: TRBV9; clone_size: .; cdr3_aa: CASSIDWAKNIQYF; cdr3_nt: TGTGCCAGCAGTATAGACTGGGCCAAAAACATTCAGTACTTC
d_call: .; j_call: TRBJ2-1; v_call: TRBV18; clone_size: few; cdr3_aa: CASSPWERVVNEQFF; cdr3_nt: TGTGCCAGCTCACCATGGGAGCGGGTCGTGAATGAGCAGTTCTTC
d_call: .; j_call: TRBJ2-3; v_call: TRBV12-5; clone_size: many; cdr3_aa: CASGSNVGASVVDTQYF; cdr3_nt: TGTGCTAGTGGTTCGAATGTAGGGGCTAGCGTGGTAGATACGCAGTATTTT
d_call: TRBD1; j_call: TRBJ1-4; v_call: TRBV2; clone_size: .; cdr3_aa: CASRKGQRNEKLFF; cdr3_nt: TGTGCCAGCAGGAAGGGACAGCGTAATGAAAAACTGTTTTTT
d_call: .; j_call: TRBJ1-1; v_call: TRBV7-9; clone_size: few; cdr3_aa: CASSLSGGNTEAFF; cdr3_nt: TGTGCCAGCAGCTTATCGGGGGGTAACACTGAAGCTTTCTTT
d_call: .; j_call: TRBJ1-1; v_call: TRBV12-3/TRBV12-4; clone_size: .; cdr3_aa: CASSPWGSVTEAFF; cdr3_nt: TGTGCCAGCAGTCCTTGGGGGTCCGTCACTGAAGCTTTCTTT
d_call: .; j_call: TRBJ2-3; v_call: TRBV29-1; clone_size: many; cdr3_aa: CSVGASGEGTQYF; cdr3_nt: TGCAGCGTTGGAGCGTCAGGGGAGGGCACGCAGTATTTT
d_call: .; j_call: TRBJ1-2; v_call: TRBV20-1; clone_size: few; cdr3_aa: CSGTGANYGYTF; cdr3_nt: TGCAGTGGTACGGGGGCTAACTATGGCTACACCTTC
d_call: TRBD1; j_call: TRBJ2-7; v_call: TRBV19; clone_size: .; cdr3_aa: CASSIGRGSSYEQYF; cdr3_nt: TGTGCCAGTAGTATAGGCAGGGGGAGCTCCTACGAGCAGTACTTC
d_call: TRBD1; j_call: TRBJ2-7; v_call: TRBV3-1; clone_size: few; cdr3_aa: CASSDQTGSYEQYF; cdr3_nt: TGTGCCAGCAGCGATCAGACAGGGTCTTACGAGCAGTACTTC
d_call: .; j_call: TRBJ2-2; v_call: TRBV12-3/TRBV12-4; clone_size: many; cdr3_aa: CASSRVRNTGELFF; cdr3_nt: TGTGCCAGCAGCCGGGTCAGGAACACCGGGGAGCTGTTTTTT
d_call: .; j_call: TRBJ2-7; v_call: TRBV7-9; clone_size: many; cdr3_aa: CASSQDSSREQYF; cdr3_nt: TGTGCCAGCAGCCAGGACAGTTCACGCGAGCAGTACTTC
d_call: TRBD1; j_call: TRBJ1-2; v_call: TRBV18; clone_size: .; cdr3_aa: CASLRTGGGYTF; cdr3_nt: TGTGCCAGCCTACGGACAGGGGGTGGCTACACCTTC
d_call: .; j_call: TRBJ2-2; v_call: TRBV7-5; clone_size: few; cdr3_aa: CISVPEDHDRVDTGELFF; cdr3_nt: .
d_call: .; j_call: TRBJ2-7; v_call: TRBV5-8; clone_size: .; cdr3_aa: CASSALTSQYEQYF; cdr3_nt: TGTGCCAGCAGCGCTCTAACCTCCCAGTACGAGCAGTACTTC
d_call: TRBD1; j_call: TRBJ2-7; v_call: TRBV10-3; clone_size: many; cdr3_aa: CAIGGQASSYEQYF; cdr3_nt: TGTGCCATCGGCGGACAGGCTTCTTCCTACGAGCAGTACTTC
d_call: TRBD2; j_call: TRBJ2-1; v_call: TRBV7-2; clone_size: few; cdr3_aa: CASSYTTSGASYNEQFF; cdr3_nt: TGTGCCAGCAGCTATACGACTAGCGGGGCATCCTACAATGAGCAGTTCTTC
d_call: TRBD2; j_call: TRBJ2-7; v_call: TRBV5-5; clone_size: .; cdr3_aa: CASSLEAYHGRTSYEQYF; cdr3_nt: TGTGCCAGCAGCTTGGAGGCCTACCACGGGAGGACCTCCTACGAGCAGTACTTC
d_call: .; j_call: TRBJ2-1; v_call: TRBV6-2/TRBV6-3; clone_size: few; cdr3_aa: CASSFQGNEQFF; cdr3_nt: TGTGCCAGCAGTTTTCAGGGGAATGAGCAGTTCTTC
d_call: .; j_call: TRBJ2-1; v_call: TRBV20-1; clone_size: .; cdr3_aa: CSADLSTDEQFF; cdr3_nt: TGCAGTGCCGACCTCTCAACAGATGAGCAGTTCTTC
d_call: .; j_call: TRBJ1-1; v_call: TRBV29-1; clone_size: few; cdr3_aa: CSVITRPPYTEAFF; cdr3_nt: TGCAGCGTCATCACCCGTCCCCCATACACTGAAGCTTTCTTT